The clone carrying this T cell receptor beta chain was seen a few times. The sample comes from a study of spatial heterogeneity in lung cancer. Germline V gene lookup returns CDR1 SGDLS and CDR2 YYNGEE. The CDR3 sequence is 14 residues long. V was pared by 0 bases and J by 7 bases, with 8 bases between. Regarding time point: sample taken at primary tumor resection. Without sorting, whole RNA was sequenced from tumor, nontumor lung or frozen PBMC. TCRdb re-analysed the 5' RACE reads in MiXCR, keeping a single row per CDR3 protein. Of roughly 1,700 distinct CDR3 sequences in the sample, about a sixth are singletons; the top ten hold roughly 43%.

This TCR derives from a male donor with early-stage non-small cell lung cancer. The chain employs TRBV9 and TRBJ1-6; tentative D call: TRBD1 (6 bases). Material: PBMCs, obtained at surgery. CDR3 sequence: CASSVGTVNSPLHF. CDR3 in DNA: TGTGCCAGCAGCGTAGGGACAGTCAATTCACCCCTCCACTTT. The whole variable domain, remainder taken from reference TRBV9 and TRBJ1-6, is DSGVTQTPKHLITATGQRVTLRCSPRSGDLSVYWYQQSLDQGLQFLIQYYNGEERAKGNILERFSAQQFPDLHSELNLSSLELGDSALYFCASSVGTVNSPLHFGNGTRLTVT.